This T cell receptor beta chain was sequenced during a study of shared clonotypes between healthy human individuals. General observations from the study: Sampling included only blood; tissue repertoires likely differ. Represented diversity (both genetic and exposure-history) was limited by the small number of donors.

Genomic DNA from each subset was divided evenly over several immunoSEQ plates. The method was immunoSEQ multiplex PCR; TCRdb's version includes in-frame clones alone and lacks a portion of them. The sample contains around 750,000 clones, 74% of which appear only once. About this clone: Its antigen is unknown.

CDR1 SGHRS and CDR2 YFSETQ come from the germline V gene. V was pared by 4 bases and J by 1 base, with 9 bases between. The length of the CDR3 is 14 residues. The sequencing input was memory CD4+ T cells sorted from blood. As to subset: CD45RA-negative fraction. The chain uses TRBV5-1 and TRBJ2-1; D remains unclear. This clonotype originated in a woman aged 25-40 years in good health. The CDR3 bases are TGCGCCAGCAGCCCACTCCAATCCTACAATGAGCAGTTCTTC. The encoded protein is CASSPLQSYNEQFF.